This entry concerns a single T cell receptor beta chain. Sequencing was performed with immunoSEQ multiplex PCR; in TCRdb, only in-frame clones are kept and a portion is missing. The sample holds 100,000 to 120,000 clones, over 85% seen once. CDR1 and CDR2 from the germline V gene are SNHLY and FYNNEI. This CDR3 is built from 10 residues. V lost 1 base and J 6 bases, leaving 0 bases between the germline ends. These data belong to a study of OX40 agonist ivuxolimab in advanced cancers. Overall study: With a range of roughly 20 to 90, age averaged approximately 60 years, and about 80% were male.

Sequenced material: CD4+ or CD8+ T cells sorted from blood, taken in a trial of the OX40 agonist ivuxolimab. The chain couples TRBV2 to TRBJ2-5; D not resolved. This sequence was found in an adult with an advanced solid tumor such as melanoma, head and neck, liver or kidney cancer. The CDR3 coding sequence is TGTGCCAGCAGTGAAGAGACCCAGTACTTC. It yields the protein CASSEETQYF.